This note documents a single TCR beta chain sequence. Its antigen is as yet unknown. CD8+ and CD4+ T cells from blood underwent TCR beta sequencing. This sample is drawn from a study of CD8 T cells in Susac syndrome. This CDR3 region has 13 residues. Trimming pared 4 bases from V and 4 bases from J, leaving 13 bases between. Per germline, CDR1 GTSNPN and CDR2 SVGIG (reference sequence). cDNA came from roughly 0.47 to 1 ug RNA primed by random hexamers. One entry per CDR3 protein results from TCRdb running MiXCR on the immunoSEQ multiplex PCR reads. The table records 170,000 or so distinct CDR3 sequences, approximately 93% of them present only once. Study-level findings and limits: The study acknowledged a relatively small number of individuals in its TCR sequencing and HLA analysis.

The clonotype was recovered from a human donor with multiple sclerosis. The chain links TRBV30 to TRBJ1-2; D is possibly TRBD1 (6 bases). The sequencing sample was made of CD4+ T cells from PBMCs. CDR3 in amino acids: CAWTPQGSYGYTF. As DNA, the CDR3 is TGTGCCTGGACCCCACAGGGTAGCTATGGCTACACCTTC.